The present entry profiles one T cell receptor beta chain with its context. Cohort allocation depended upon clinical history that participants reported. Repertoires were generated with immunoSEQ multiplex PCR, while TCRdb's copy carries only in-frame clones and drops some. The sample has under 300,000 clones, just over 90% seen once; the top ten hold about 2.3%. The data belong to a study of blood T cell repertoires in COVID-19. Across the whole study: Nucleic acid was either cDNA or gDNA, and it came from T cells, B-cell-depleted T cells, or PBMCs.

V gave up 7 bases and J gave up 1 base; unmatched junction bases: 4. Germline V gene sequence: CDR1 SGHTA, CDR2 FQGTGA. The CDR3 contains 16 residues. Sample: PBMCs or T cells enriched from blood (not recorded which). This chain joins TRBV7-3 and TRBJ2-3; 14 nucleotides line up with TRBD2. This receptor was taken from a woman aged 35 to 49 with acute COVID-19. CDR3 residues: CASTPGLAGGTDTQYF. The CDR3 bases are TGTGCCAGCACCCCGGGACTAGCGGGGGGCACAGATACGCAGTATTTT.